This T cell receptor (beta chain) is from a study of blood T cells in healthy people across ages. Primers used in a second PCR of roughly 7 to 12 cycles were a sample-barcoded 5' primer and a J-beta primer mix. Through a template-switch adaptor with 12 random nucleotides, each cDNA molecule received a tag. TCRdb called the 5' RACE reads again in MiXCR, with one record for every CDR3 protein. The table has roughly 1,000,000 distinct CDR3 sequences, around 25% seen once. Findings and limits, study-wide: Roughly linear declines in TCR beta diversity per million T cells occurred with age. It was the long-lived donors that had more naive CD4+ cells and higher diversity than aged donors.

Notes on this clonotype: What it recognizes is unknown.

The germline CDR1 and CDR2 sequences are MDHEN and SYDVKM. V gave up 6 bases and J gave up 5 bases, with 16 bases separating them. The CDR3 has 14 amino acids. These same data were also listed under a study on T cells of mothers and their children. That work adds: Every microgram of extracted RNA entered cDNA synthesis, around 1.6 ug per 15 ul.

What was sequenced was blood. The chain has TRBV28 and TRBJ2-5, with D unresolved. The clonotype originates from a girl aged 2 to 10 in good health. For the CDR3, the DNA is TGTGCCAGCAGGCCCCCTTGGGTTTTGGAGACCCAGTACTTC. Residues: CASRPPWVLETQYF.